This T cell receptor beta chain came from a study of T cell changes during pregnancy in multiple sclerosis. With 3 bases removed from V and 7 bases from J, the gap between germline ends came to 12 bases. The CDR3 covers 14 residues. Germline V lookup: CDR1 MDHEN, CDR2 SYDVKM. The data were produced by immunoSEQ multiplex PCR, yet TCRdb's version contains in-frame clones alone and is incomplete. The profile covers fewer than 85,000 clones, with roughly 92% appearing a single time and roughly 3% taken by the ten largest. This TCR came from a female donor in good health, enrolled as a control in a pregnancy study. The J gene is TRBJ1-4, the V gene TRBV28; tentatively, D is TRBD1 (5 bases). This material consisted of peripheral blood, taken in the third trimester of pregnancy. CDR3 protein: CASSLGGSLEKLFF. The DNA for the CDR3 is TGTGCCAGCAGTTTGGGGGGTTCCCTTGAAAAACTGTTTTTT.